One and the same sample provided the 17 T cell receptor beta chains below, sequenced in a study of metastatic and nonmetastatic thyroid tumors. Among the patients, none had received any treatment before thyroid surgery. TCRdb re-called clones via MiXCR from the PCR reads. The table includes approximately 41,000 clones, 28% detected once. Specimen: blood. These receptors came from a male donor with papillary thyroid cancer or a benign thyroid nodule (not recorded which). Some clones in this sample may be carry-over from other donors' samples.

This clone was detected only once. This sequence joins TRBV20-1 and TRBJ1-5; maybe TRBD1 (6 bases). The CDR3 has 16 residues. V lost 0 bases and J 2 bases, leaving 14 bases between the germline ends. Germline V gives CDR1 DFQATT, CDR2 SNEGSKA (reference sequence). CDR3 DNA: TGCAGTGCTAGAGATTGGGGGGCTGAGGGCAATCAGCCCCAGCATTTT. This gives the protein CSARDWGAEGNQPQHF.

The J gene is TRBJ2-1, the V gene TRBV12-3 or TRBV12-4; no definite D call. The CDR3 contains 16 residues. V lost 6 bases and J lost 0, with 15 bases in between. The CDR3 spells CASRGPATRSYNEQFF. Written as DNA, the CDR3 is TGTGCCAGCAGAGGACCGGCGACCCGCTCCTACAATGAGCAGTTCTTC.

The chain recombines TRBV11-1 with TRBJ2-7, with 7 bases fitting TRBD1. Germline values: CDR1 SGHAT, CDR2 FQDESV (reference sequence). The CDR3 covers 14 residues. Trimming took 1 base from V and 2 from J; bases not matched to a gene: 2. CDR3 DNA: TGTGCCAGCAGCTTAGGACAGGGCACCTACGAGCAGTACTTC. Translation gives CASSLGQGTYEQYF.

This chain connects TRBV11-2 to TRBJ2-7, with a possible D match to TRBD1 (6 bases). Per the germline V gene, CDR1 is SGHAT and CDR2 is FQNNGV. This CDR3 has 14 residues. Trimming cost V 5 bases and J 3 bases, with 14 bases left between them. The CDR3 region is CASSPRGSDYEQYF. CDR3 coding DNA: TGTGCCAGCAGCCCGAGGGGGTCAGACTACGAGCAGTACTTC. Based on the CDR3 plus reference TRBV11-2 and TRBJ2-7, the full variable domain is EAGVAQSPRYKIIEKRQSVAFWCNPISGHATLYWYQQILGQGPKLLIQFQNNGVVDDSQLPKDRFSAERLKGVDSTLKIQPAKLEDSAVYLCASSPRGSDYEQYFGPGTRLTVT.

V and J are TRBV7-9 and TRBJ2-1; D unresolved. The V gene's germline CDR1 is SEHNR and CDR2 FQNEAQ (reference sequence). Trimming removed 5 bases at V and 4 bases at J, with 12 bases between. This CDR3 contains 14 residues. Here the CDR3 reads CASSPPTLYNEQFF. The CDR3 bases are TGTGCCAGCAGCCCTCCGACACTATACAATGAGCAGTTCTTC.

There are a few counts of this clone. The gene calls are TRBV6-1 and TRBJ2-7, with TRBD2 matching 9 bases. The junction had 11 bases not matched to a gene; V was cut back by 7 bases and J by 4 bases. This CDR3 contains 15 residues. CDR1 MNHNS and CDR2 SASEGT come from the germline V gene. The CDR3 sequence is CASTTQAGGPYEQYF. In DNA form, the CDR3 reads TGTGCCAGCACCACTCAGGCGGGAGGGCCGTACGAGCAGTACTTC.

This clone was counted a few times. The V and J genes are TRBV6-1 and TRBJ2-3; 8 bases are shared with TRBD1. This CDR3 has 13 residues. Looked up from germline, CDR1 is MNHNS and CDR2 is SASEGT. V shed 6 bases and J 6 bases; nucleotides not matched to a gene: 5. The CDR3 DNA is TGTGCCAGCAGACAGGGGGGCCCCGATACGCAGTATTTT. Its translation: CASRQGGPDTQYF.

CDR3 coding DNA: TGTGCCAGCAGCCAAGATCGTAGTGGGAGTTCGAGCTCCTACAATGAGCAGTTCTTC. Protein: CASSQDRSGSSSSYNEQFF. The chain recombines TRBV3-1 with TRBJ2-1; tentatively, D is TRBD2 (5 bases). Trimming left V 0 bases short and J 0 bases short, with 18 bases between. The CDR3 sequence is 19 residues long. Germline CDR1 LGHDT, CDR2 YNNKEL (reference sequence).

Comments on this clone: A junction boundary mismatches the germline segment, possibly from a read error. The chain combines TRBV28 with TRBJ2-7, with D uncertain. The CDR3 contains 16 residues. The germline CDR1 and CDR2 sequences are MDHEN and SYDVKM. Here the CDR3 reads CASISADTRSSYDQYF. DNA of the CDR3: TGTGCCAGCATTTCAGCTGACACGCGGAGCTCCTACGACCAGTACTTC.

The sample holds many counts of this clone. The chain links TRBV24-1 to TRBJ1-5, with D possibly being TRBD1 (5 bases). In germline, CDR1 is KGHDR, CDR2 SFDVKD. Trimming stripped 9 bases from V and 0 bases from J, with 8 bases between. The CDR3 is 13 residues long. CDR3 in DNA: TGTGCCACCTCGGGGGATAGCAATCAGCCCCAGCATTTT. Amino acid sequence: CATSGDSNQPQHF.

On this clone: The germline gene is not matched at one end of the junction; a read error may be the cause. J is TRBJ1-2 and V is TRBV12-3 or TRBV12-4; a possible D gene is TRBD1 (5 bases). The CDR3 covers 11 residues. CDR3 nucleotides: TGTGCCAGGACCCTGGGGGATGGTTACACCTTC. This sequence encodes CARTLGDGYTF.

This clone was counted ten times or more. Other DNA sequences in the sample encode the same CDR3. The J gene is TRBJ2-5, the V gene TRBV7-2; TRBD2 matches at 9 bases. The CDR3 totals 16 residues. After removal of 2 bases from V and 5 bases from J, the junction contained 9 bases not matched to a gene. Germline CDR1 SGHTA, CDR2 FQGNSA. CDR3 amino acids: CASSLFWASGVETQYF. The CDR3 DNA follows: TGTGCCAGCAGCTTATTTTGGGCTAGCGGGGTGGAGACCCAGTACTTC.

This clone was recorded a few times. V usage is TRBV6-6 and J usage is TRBJ2-3; 15 bases fit TRBD2. The germline V gene encodes CDR1 MNHNY and CDR2 SVGAGI (reference sequence). Germline trimming cut 7 bases from V and 2 bases from J; bases unmatched to any gene: 10. This CDR3 is 18 amino acids long. CDR3 DNA sequence: TGTGCCAGCATGCGGACTAGCGGGGGGGCGCGGGCCACAGATACGCAGTATTTT. Protein sequence: CASMRTSGGARATDTQYF.

The rearrangement joins TRBV7-9 to TRBJ1-4, with TRBD1 matching 7 bases. The V gene's germline CDR1 is SEHNR and CDR2 FQNEAQ (reference sequence). This CDR3 region has 16 residues. Trimming took 5 bases from V and 8 from J; bases not matched to a gene: 14. CDR3 sequence reads: CASSLPGTVQREKLFF. As DNA, the CDR3 is TGTGCCAGCAGCCTCCCCGGGACAGTTCAAAGGGAAAAACTGTTTTTT.

This chain uses TRBV20-1 with TRBJ1-2; 10 positions agree with TRBD1. Looked up from germline, CDR1 is DFQATT and CDR2 is SNEGSKA (reference sequence). Unmatched junction bases numbered 9, after V lost 4 bases and J lost 4 bases. The CDR3 totals 15 residues. The CDR3 DNA is TGCAGTGCTAAACATGGGACAGGGGTCGGCTATGGCTACACCTTC. Protein product: CSAKHGTGVGYGYTF.

This clone occurred a few times. This chain uses TRBV6-1 with TRBJ1-5; no clear D. Germline CDR1 and CDR2: MNHNS and SASEGT. The V gene lost 6 bases and the J gene lost 3 bases, with 12 bases spanning the gap. The CDR3 is 14 residues long. The CDR3 spells CASSWYYINQPQHF. The CDR3 bases are TGTGCCAGCAGCTGGTACTATATCAATCAGCCCCAGCATTTT.

This clone was found a few times. The rearrangement joins TRBV5-6 to TRBJ1-6; possibly TRBD1 for D (6 bases). CDR1 and CDR2 from the germline V gene are SGHDT and YYEEEE. Trimming cost V 1 base and J 8 bases, with 10 bases left between them. This CDR3 has 14 amino acids. The DNA for the CDR3 is TGTGCCAGCAGCTTGTGGGCAGGGGATTCACCCCTCCACTTT. Protein: CASSLWAGDSPLHF.